This T cell receptor beta chain emerged from a study of cytomegalovirus exposure and HLA in healthy donors. Primers for the PCR totalled 60 Vbeta and 13 Jbeta. Profiling relied on immunoSEQ multiplex PCR, and the TCRdb table lists in-frame clones only, not all of them. The table records fewer than 150,000 clones, 78% of them present only once. This CDR3 spans 14 amino acids. Germline V CDR1 and CDR2: SGHNT, YENEEA. The V gene end was trimmed by 5 bases and the J gene end by 6 bases; junction bases not matched to a gene: 6. This clone has more than one count but fewer than ten. This TCR was sampled from a male donor in good health and CMV-seronegative. The chain joins TRBV11-3 to TRBJ2-2; 7 nucleotides line up with TRBD2. The sample was PBMCs. The DNA of the CDR3 is TGTGCCAGCAGCGACGGGACTACCCCCGGGGAGCTGTTTTTT. Protein: CASSDGTTPGELFF. Supplemented by reference TRBV11-3 and TRBJ2-2, the full variable domain reads EAGVVQSPRYKIIEKKQPVAFWCNPISGHNTLYWYLQNLGQGPELLIRYENEEAVDDSQLPKDRFSAERLKGVDSTLKIQPAELGDSAVYLCASSDGTTPGELFFGEGSRLTVL.